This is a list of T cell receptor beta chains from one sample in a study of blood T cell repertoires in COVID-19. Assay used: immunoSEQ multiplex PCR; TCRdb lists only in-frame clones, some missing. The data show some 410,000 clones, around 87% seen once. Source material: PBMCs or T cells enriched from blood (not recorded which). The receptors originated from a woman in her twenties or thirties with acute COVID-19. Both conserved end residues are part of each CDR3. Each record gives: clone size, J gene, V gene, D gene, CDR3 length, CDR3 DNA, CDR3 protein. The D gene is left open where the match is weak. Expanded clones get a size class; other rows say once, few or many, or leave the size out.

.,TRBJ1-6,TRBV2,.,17,TGTGCCAGCAGCCTCACAGGGCCGAGCTCCTATAATTCACCCCTCCACTTT,CASSLTGPSSYNSPLHF
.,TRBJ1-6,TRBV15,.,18,TGTGCCACCAGCAGAGGTCAATCCGGTCTCTCCTATAATTCACCCCTCCACTTT,CATSRGQSGLSYNSPLHF
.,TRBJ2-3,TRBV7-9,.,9,TGTGCCAGCAGCCCTGACAGCGTTTTT,CASSPDSVF
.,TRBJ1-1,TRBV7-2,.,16,TGTGCCAGCAGACCACATGTCGGTACAGCGAACACTGAAGCTTTCTTT,CASRPHVGTANTEAFF
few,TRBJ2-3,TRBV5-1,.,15,TGCGCCAGCAGCTTGGCAGGGGTATTAGGAGATACGCAGTATTTT,CASSLAGVLGDTQYF
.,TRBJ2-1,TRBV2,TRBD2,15,TGTGCCAGCAGCGTAGCGGGTGCTGGCTACAATGAGCAGTTCTTC,CASSVAGAGYNEQFF
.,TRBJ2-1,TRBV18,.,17,TGTGCCAGCTCACCCTGGGTGTATGCGGGGAGAATGGATGAGCAGTTCTTC,CASSPWVYAGRMDEQFF
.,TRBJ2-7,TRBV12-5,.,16,TGTGCTAGTGGTTTCTCAGGACAAGGCCTCTCCTACGAGCAGTACTTC,CASGFSGQGLSYEQYF
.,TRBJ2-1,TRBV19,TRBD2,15,TGTGCCAGTAGGAGCGGGGGGTGGGCCTACAATGAGCAGTTCTTC,CASRSGGWAYNEQFF
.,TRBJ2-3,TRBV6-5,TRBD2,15,TGTGCCAGCAGAGTAGCGGGGGGTCCGACCGGGACGCAGTATTTT,CASRVAGGPTGTQYF
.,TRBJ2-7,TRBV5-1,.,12,TGCGCCAGCAGCTCTCCCTCTTACGAGCAGTACTTC,CASSSPSYEQYF
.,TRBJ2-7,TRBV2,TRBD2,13,TGTGCCAGCAGTCGGGGGGGGCCCTACGAGCAGTACTTC,CASSRGGPYEQYF
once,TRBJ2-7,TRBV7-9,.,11,TGTGCCAGCAGCCCCCTCCCTGAGCAGTACTTC,CASSPLPEQYF
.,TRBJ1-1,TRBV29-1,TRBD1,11,TGCAGCGTTGGAGGGGGCGGTGAAGCTTTCTTT,CSVGGGGEAFF
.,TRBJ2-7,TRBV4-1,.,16,TGCGCCAGCAGCCAAGATCCGGGTCTAACAGGGAACGAGCAGTACTTC,CASSQDPGLTGNEQYF
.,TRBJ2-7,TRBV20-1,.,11,TGCAGTGCTAGACAGGGGTTCGAGCAGTACTTC,CSARQGFEQYF
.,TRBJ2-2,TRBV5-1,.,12,TGCGCCAGCAGCTCCAACAGTAGGGAGCTGTTTTTT,CASSSNSRELFF
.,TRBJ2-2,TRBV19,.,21,TGTGCCAGTACCCCGGGTCCGGGACAAGTGTTAACCTATGGAAACACCGGGGAGCTGTTTTTT,CASTPGPGQVLTYGNTGELFF
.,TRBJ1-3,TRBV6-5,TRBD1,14,TGTGCCAGCAAGGGGACAGGGTCTGGAAACACCATATATTTT,CASKGTGSGNTIYF
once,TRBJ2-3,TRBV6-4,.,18,TGTGCCAGCAGTGACGGGACATTTTCCTTACCTAACACAGATACGCAGTATTTT,CASSDGTFSLPNTDTQYF
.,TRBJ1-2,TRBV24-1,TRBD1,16,TGTGCCACCAGTGATTGGGGACAGGGGGAACGGCGTGGCTACACCTTC,CATSDWGQGERRGYTF
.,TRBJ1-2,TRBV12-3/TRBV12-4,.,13,TGTGCCAGCAGCCCTATCCAGGACTATGGCTACACCTTC,CASSPIQDYGYTF
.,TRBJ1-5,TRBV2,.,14,TGTGCCAGCAGTGATTCGGGGGGAAATCAGCCCCAGCATTTT,CASSDSGGNQPQHF
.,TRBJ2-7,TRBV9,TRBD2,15,TGTGCCAGCAGCGTAGGCGTAGCGGGGACCTACGAGCAGTACTTC,CASSVGVAGTYEQYF
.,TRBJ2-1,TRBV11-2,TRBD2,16,TGTGCCAGCAGCTTAGGGATAGCGGGGGGCGACAATGAGCAGTTCTTC,CASSLGIAGGDNEQFF
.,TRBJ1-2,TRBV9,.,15,TGTGCCAGCAGCGTAGACCCGACTGGGAACTATGGCTACACCTTC,CASSVDPTGNYGYTF
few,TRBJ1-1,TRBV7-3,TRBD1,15,TGTGCCAGCAGCTTAACCCGGACAGGGTTAACTGAAGCTTTCTTT,CASSLTRTGLTEAFF
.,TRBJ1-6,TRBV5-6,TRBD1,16,TGTGCCAGCAGCTTGGGTCGGGGGACAGGTGTTTCACCCCTCCACTTT,CASSLGRGTGVSPLHF
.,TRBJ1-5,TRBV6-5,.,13,TGTGCCAGCAGTTACACTTACTCTCAGCCCCAGCATTTT,CASSYTYSQPQHF
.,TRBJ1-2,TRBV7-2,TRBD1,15,TGTGCCAGCAGCTTAGCCAGGGGGCTGGGCTATGGCTACACCTTC,CASSLARGLGYGYTF